This T cell receptor beta chain was sequenced in a study of blood T cells in healthy people across ages. Next came a second PCR, run for about 6 to 12 cycles, which used a sample-barcoded 5' primer along with a J-beta primer mix. Each CDR3 protein is one row after TCRdb ran MiXCR on the 5' RACE reads. The table shows 850,000 to 950,000 distinct CDR3 sequences, with less than 35% occurring only once. Germline lookup yields CDR1 DFQATT and CDR2 SNEGSKA (reference sequence). V lost 3 bases and J lost 6, with 12 bases in between. CDR3 size: 13 residues. PBMCs, at least 6.5 million per sample, were isolated.

The chain employs TRBV20-1 and TRBJ1-5; D is unresolved. Source material: blood. This TCR was sampled from a woman of 80 years or more in good health. This CDR3 is CSASGPGGQPQHF. In nucleotides, the CDR3 is TGCAGTGCTAGTGGCCCAGGAGGTCAGCCCCAGCATTTT.